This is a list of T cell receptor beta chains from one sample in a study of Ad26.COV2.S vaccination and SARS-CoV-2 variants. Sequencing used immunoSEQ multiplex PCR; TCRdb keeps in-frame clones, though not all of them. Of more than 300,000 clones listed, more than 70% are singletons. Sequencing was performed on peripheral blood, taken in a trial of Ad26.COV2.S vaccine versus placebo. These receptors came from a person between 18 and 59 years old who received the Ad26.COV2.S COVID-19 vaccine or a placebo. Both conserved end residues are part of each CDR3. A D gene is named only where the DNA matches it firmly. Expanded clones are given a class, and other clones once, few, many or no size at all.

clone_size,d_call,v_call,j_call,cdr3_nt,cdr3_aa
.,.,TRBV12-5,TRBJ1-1,TGTGCTAGTGCCCCATCATTGGTCGGAGGCACTGAAGCTTTCTTT,CASAPSLVGGTEAFF
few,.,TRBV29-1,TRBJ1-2,TGCAGCGTTGATGCAGGGTCCTATGGCTACACCTTC,CSVDAGSYGYTF
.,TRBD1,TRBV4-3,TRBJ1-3,TGCGCCAGCAGCCATGAAGGGACAGGGTTTGGAAACACCATATATTTT,CASSHEGTGFGNTIYF
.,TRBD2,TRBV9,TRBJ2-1,TGTGCCAGCAGCGTAGATCCTAGCGGTTCCTACAATGAGCAGTTCTTC,CASSVDPSGSYNEQFF
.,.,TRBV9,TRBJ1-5,TGTGCCAGCAGCGTAAGCTCGGATCCCAATCAGCCCCAGCATTTT,CASSVSSDPNQPQHF
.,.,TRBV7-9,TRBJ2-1,TGTGCCAGCAGCCGCCTCGGACAGCCAAGCTCCTACAATGAGCAGTTCTTC,CASSRLGQPSSYNEQFF
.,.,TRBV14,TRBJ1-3,TGTGCCAGCAGCCAAGGGGGCTCTTTCTCGGGAAACACCATATATTTT,CASSQGGSFSGNTIYF
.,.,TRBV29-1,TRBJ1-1,TGCAGCGTTGAGGACAGGAACACTGAAGCTTTCTTT,CSVEDRNTEAFF
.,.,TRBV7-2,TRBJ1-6,TGTGCCAGCAGCTTAGGTCCAACAGGGAACTCACCCCTCCACTTT,CASSLGPTGNSPLHF
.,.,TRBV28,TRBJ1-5,TGTGCCAGCAGTTCTCTTAATCAGCCCCAGCATTTT,CASSSLNQPQHF
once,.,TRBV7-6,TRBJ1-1,TGTGCCAGCAGCGTATGGATAGGGGGTAATATGAACACTGAAGCTTTCTTT,CASSVWIGGNMNTEAFF
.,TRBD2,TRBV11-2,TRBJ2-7,TGTGCCAGCAGCTTCTCGGGACTAACTTCCTACGAGCAGTACTTC,CASSFSGLTSYEQYF
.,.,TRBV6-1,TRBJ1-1,TGTGCCAGCAGTGAGGGGTCCGGTGAAGCTTTCTTT,CASSEGSGEAFF
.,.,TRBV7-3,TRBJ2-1,TGTGCCAGCAGCTCCGGGACAACCTCCTACAATGAGCAGTTCTTC,CASSSGTTSYNEQFF
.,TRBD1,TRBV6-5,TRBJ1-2,TGTGCCAGCAGTCCCCGGACAGGGCCCTATGGCTACACCTTC,CASSPRTGPYGYTF
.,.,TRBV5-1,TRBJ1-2,TGCGCCAGCAGCTTTGGCCTTAGACATCGGGTGAGTGGCTACACCTTC,CASSFGLRHRVSGYTF
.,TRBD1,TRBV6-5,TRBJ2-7,TGTGCCAGCAGTTACGAGACAGGGGGTTACGAGCAGTACTTC,CASSYETGGYEQYF
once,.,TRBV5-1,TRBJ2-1,TGCGCCAGCAGCCCCAACGTGATGACTAGACAGGGTGAAAAGAATGAGCAGTTCTTC,CASSPNVMTRQGEKNEQFF
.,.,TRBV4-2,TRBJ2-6,TGTGCCAGCAGCCAAGAGGTTGTTACCTCTGGGGCCAACGTCCTGACTTTC,CASSQEVVTSGANVLTF
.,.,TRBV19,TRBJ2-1,TGTGCCAGTAGCAAGACAGGCTCCTACAATGAGCAGTTCTTC,CASSKTGSYNEQFF
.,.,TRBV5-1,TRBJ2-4,TGCGCCAGCAGCTTGGGAGGGTCCCCGGCCAAAAACATTCAGTACTTC,CASSLGGSPAKNIQYF
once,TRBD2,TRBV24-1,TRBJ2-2,TGTGCCACCAGTGGGAGCGGGGCTCAGAATACCGGGGAGCTGTTTTTT,CATSGSGAQNTGELFF
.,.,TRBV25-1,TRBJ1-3,TGTGCCAGCACCCCAGGGGTTGGTGGAAACACCATATATTTT,CASTPGVGGNTIYF
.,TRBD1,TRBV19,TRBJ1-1,TGTGCCAGTAGTATAACAGGGGATGGCACTGAAGCTTTCTTT,CASSITGDGTEAFF
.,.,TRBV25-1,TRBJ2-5,TGTGCCAGCAGTGACCCAAGACAGGTGGGGGAGACCCAGTACTTC,CASSDPRQVGETQYF
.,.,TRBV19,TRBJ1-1,TGTGCCAGCGGACTAAGGCCCGGGGTGAACACTGAAGCTTTCTTT,CASGLRPGVNTEAFF